A single sample gave rise to the 10 T cell receptor beta chains below, sequenced in a study of read filtering for tumor transcriptome and immune sequencing. From around 440 ng of RNA, a library with molecular barcoded alpha/delta and beta/gamma adaptors was made. TCRdb reprocessed the reads via MiXCR and lists one record per CDR3 protein. This repertoire shows around 50,000 distinct CDR3 sequences, roughly an eighth found once; its top ten account for 16%. Sequences were obtained from a population of CD138-negative cells sorted from bone marrow. These receptor sequences come from a donor at least 40 years old with multiple myeloma.

This rearrangement joins TRBV19 to TRBJ1-1; possible D gene TRBD1, 5 bases. V was shortened by 6 bases and J by 1 base, with 15 bases between the two germline ends. Germline assignment: CDR1 LNHDA and CDR2 SQIVND (reference sequence). The length of the CDR3 is 15 residues. This CDR3 reads CASRTSGRRNTEAFF. CDR3 nucleotide sequence: TGTGCCAGTAGGACCTCGGGACGGAGGAACACTGAAGCTTTCTTT.

This clonotype was picked up many times. The chain combines TRBV7-3 with TRBJ2-3; D is possibly TRBD1 or TRBD2 (5 bases each). The CDR3 extends over 15 amino acids. Germline V gives CDR1 SGHTA, CDR2 FQGTGA. With 5 bases removed from V and 0 bases from J, the gap between germline ends came to 12 bases. DNA of the CDR3: TGTGCCAGCAGCCTCCCGGGACCGAGCACAGATACGCAGTATTTT. Its protein is CASSLPGPSTDTQYF.

In this sample, this clonotype turned up many times. The rearrangement uses TRBV25-1 and TRBJ2-4, with D maybe TRBD2 (5 bases). The CDR3 has 14 residues. V was pared by 2 bases and J by 1 base, with 6 bases between. CDR1 MGHDK and CDR2 SYGVNS come from the germline V gene. CDR3 in amino acids: CASSERRAKNIQYF. The DNA for the CDR3 is TGTGCCAGCAGTGAAAGGAGGGCCAAAAACATTCAGTACTTC.

In its sample, this clonotype was seen a few times. The chain combines TRBV30 with TRBJ1-5, with D tentatively TRBD1 (5 bases). The V end was cut by 1 base, the J end by 2 bases, with 12 bases between. CDR1 is GTSNPN and CDR2 is SVGIG in the germline V gene (reference sequence). CDR3 length: 15 residues. CDR3 amino acids: CAWSGAGQGNQPQHF. CDR3 bases: TGTGCCTGGAGTGGGGCAGGGCAGGGCAATCAGCCCCAGCATTTT.

This clonotype has ten or more counts. This chain joins TRBV5-1 and TRBJ1-1; tentatively, D is TRBD1 (5 bases). This CDR3 has 14 residues. Deletions cut 7 bases from V and 3 bases from J, with 16 bases between. Per germline, CDR1 SGHRS and CDR2 YFSETQ. CDR3 sequence (DNA): TGCGCCAGCCGCACCGGGACTGAACACACTGAAGCTTTCTTT. It specifies CASRTGTEHTEAFF. The entire variable domain, with the rest obtained from reference TRBV5-1 and TRBJ1-1, is as follows: KAGVTQTPRYLIKTRGQQVTLSCSPISGHRSVSWYQQTPGQGLQFLFEYFSETQRNKGNFPGRFSGRQFSNSRSEMNVSTLELGDSALYLCASRTGTEHTEAFFGQGTRLTVV.

This clonotype showed up many times. The gene calls are TRBV3-1 and TRBJ2-3; a weak D match, TRBD1 (6 bases). From germline, CDR1 is LGHDT and CDR2 YNNKEL (reference sequence). The CDR3 is made up of 14 amino acids. With 4 bases removed from V and 6 bases from J, the gap between germline ends came to 14 bases. The CDR3 sequence: CASSPTSGGDTQYF. The CDR3 DNA sequence: TGTGCCAGCAGCCCAACTAGTGGGGGCGATACGCAGTATTTT.

There are a few counts of this clonotype. V usage is TRBV23-1 and J usage is TRBJ1-1; tentative D call: TRBD1 (6 bases). TRBV23-1 is an ORF, with its function uncertain. The CDR3 covers 14 residues. Trimming cost V 11 bases and J 3 bases, with 19 bases left between them. The CDR3 nucleotides are TGCGCCGGCACATCGAATAACAGGGACACTGAAGCTTTCTTT. Translating it yields CAGTSNNRDTEAFF.

This clonotype was observed at least ten times. The gene calls are TRBV20-1 and TRBJ1-2; D is possibly TRBD1 (6 bases). This CDR3 comprises 13 residues. V lost 3 bases, J lost 4 bases, and 12 bases lay in between. Germline-derived CDR1 and CDR2 are DFQATT and SNEGSKA (reference sequence). The DNA of the CDR3 is TGCAGTGCTAGTAGACAGGCCTTCTATGGCTACACCTTC. This translates into CSASRQAFYGYTF.

The CDR3 DNA follows: TGCAGTGCTCAGCCCGGGAAGTTTCAAGAGACCCAGTACTTC. This codes for CSAQPGKFQETQYF. The J gene is TRBJ2-5, the V gene TRBV20-1, with D tentatively TRBD2 (5 bases). Germline values: CDR1 DFQATT, CDR2 SNEGSKA (reference sequence). CDR3 length: 14 residues. Between the trimmed V and J ends, which lost 5 bases and 2 bases, there was a span of 15 bases.

This rearrangement joins TRBV6-2 or TRBV6-3 to TRBJ1-1, with 7 bases lining up with TRBD1. V shed 6 bases, J shed 6 bases, and the junction held 10 bases outside the gene matches. Germline V gene data show CDR1 as MNHEY and CDR2 as SVGEGT. This CDR3 is 14 amino acids long. Written as DNA, the CDR3 is TGTGCCAGCAGGAACAGGGGAGGTTCGGCTGAAGCTTTCTTT. Translating gives CASRNRGGSAEAFF.